The present entry profiles one T cell receptor (beta chain) with its context. The data originate from a study of human T cells and chemical hapten exposure. TCRdb redid the calling of the RACE reads with MiXCR, one entry per CDR3 protein. The sample holds over 100,000 distinct CDR3 sequences, about a tenth seen once. The sample's time point: patch test 2, 6 weeks after DPC sensitization. Treatment given: therapeutic diphenylcyclopropenone sensitization with weekly scalp DPC. Donors, patients with alopecia ranging from 18 to 70 years old and judged suitable for DPC, provided samples. The CDR3 runs to 15 residues. Per the germline V gene, CDR1 is LGHNA and CDR2 is YNFKEQ. The V end was cut by 0 bases, the J end by 7 bases, with 13 bases between.

The source is a woman in her thirties or forties with alopecia areata. Some clones in this sample may be carry-over from other donors' samples. The chain employs TRBV4-2 and TRBJ2-1, with D maybe TRBD2 (6 bases). Here the sequenced sample was whole blood, taken in connection with sensitization to the hapten diphenylcyclopropenone (DPC). CDR3 amino acids: CASSQESGLENEQFF. CDR3 nucleotide sequence: TGTGCCAGCAGCCAAGAGTCGGGACTTGAGAATGAGCAGTTCTTC.